The T cell receptor beta chain described here comes from a study of regulatory T cells in long-lasting Graves disease (dated by TCRdb to 2020 to 2023). About the full investigation: Newly diagnosed Graves' disease patients had taken antithyroid drugs for less than 3 months. This study used TCR sequencing and RNA sequencing of peripheral blood to compare persistent Graves' disease patients against newly diagnosed Graves' disease patients. The study was conducted in China and was registered as a clinical trial. TCR sequencing covered some 13 persistent and around 20 newly diagnosed Graves' disease patients, around 35 samples in total. General findings and caveats noted by the study authors: Lower TCR Shannon entropy and fewer highly expanded clones were observed in persistent Graves' disease patients than in newly diagnosed patients, which suggested clonal expansion. As a limitation, the authors acknowledged that the small sample size may reduce accuracy. Persistent patients shared more public clonotypes among themselves (2,741) than newly diagnosed patients did (over 950). Only peripheral blood was studied, because thyroid tissue, the primary lesion, was inaccessible. Only the TCR beta chain was sequenced and analyzed.

The time point label for this specimen denotes: newly diagnosed GD, antithyroid drugs for less than 3 months. RNA was extracted from PBMCs in TRIzol for both TCR sequencing and RNA sequencing. The diagnosis of Graves' disease was made according to American Thyroid Association guidelines. The patients came from an endocrinology department in Xi'an, China. Each patient gave roughly 8.4 milliliters of peripheral blood, collected in an EDTA anticoagulant tube. Ficoll Paque Plus density gradient separation was used to isolate PBMCs, and no additional T cell sorting was done. An Agilent 2100 Bioanalyzer and agarose gel were used to check RNA quality, while a NanoDrop 2000 measured RNA concentration. The method behind the library was multiplex PCR. The data were produced on an Illumina HiSeq 4000. CDR3 regions were amplified by Arm-PCR with iRepertoire HTBI primers to construct TCR beta libraries. PCR products were gel purified before sequencing. The paper's processing steps were these. Across samples, approximately 68 TRBV and approximately 15 TRBJ segments were identified and used for gene usage analysis of CDR3 amino acid clonotypes. Filtered high-quality paired reads were merged into contigs using COPE and FqMerger. BLAST was used to align contigs to IMGT TRBV, TRBD and TRBJ reference genes, with CDR3 defined following IMGT. Highly expanded clones were defined as clonotypes with a frequency above 0.1%. Repertoire diversity was measured by Shannon entropy, and V-J evenness by the Gini coefficient. Clonotypes shared by more than one individual were considered public. The public reads were reprocessed in TCRdb via fastp at Q25 and MiXCR, keeping in-frame beta chains. Identical CDR3 protein sequences are pooled into one entry, listed with their most common genes and DNA. TCRdb, rather than the study authors, made the V and J calls. Present in this sample are hundreds of thousands of distinct CDR3 sequences, roughly a sixth of which were seen just once. The ten biggest clones cover less than 35% of the sample.

A note on this clonotype: Its recognized antigen is unknown. No clone much larger than this one lies a single base away; base qualities are absent.

A further study also used this sample, focusing on T cells in Graves' hyperthyroidism and ophthalmopathy. The second study, in turn, reports: Stable Graves' hyperthyroidism was defined as no progression to ophthalmopathy during 18 months of follow-up. Hyperthyroidism patients were aged 18 to 65 years and newly diagnosed, with disease duration of less than 2 months. The study excluded patients with uncontrolled infections, other autoimmune diseases, pregnancy or lactation. Clinical symptoms, serum thyroxine and TRAb, thyroid ultrasound, and orbital computed tomography formed the basis for the diagnoses. The TCR CDR3 was subjected to a first round of RT-PCR using the HTBI primer set and the Qiagen OneStep RT-PCR kit. Most expanded thyroid clonotypes (frequency above 0.001) were also found in blood, which suggests that blood repertoires may mirror thyroid immune responses. Ophthalmopathy was separated from stable hyperthyroidism by a 13 V-J signature model, with roughly 88% sensitivity and about 81% specificity obtained in cross-validation and 80%/75% obtained in testing. In validation, progression to ophthalmopathy was predicted by the model with 65% to 71% sensitivity and just over 72% specificity, a median of roughly six months before onset. To identify TCR V-J signatures that set the groups apart, the researchers used a discovery cohort of more than 95 patients, made up of roughly 40 with Graves' ophthalmopathy and 55 to 65 with stable Graves' hyperthyroidism. An independent validation cohort of under 20 hyperthyroidism patients and 17 patients who later progressed to ophthalmopathy tested prospective prediction of ophthalmopathy. The 100 discovery patients were randomly split 7:3 into training and test sets. The study also compared thyroid tissue and blood T-cell repertoires from several Graves' hyperthyroidism patients. Once sampling was done, hyperthyroidism patients were given methimazole at a starting dose of 30 mg daily, whereas ophthalmopathy patients were given high-dose intravenous methylprednisolone. Libraries were constructed in a second round of multiplex PCR, after which size selection and purification were carried out. Sequencing of the libraries was done on an Illumina HiSeq2000 using paired-end 100 bp reads. SOAPnuke was used to process the raw data, with reads discarded if the reads contained adapters or uncalled bases, had a mean Phred below 15, or lacked an exact constant-primer or identifier match. High-quality paired reads were merged using COPE v1.2.5, and each unique nucleotide sequence was defined as a clonotype. MiTCR v1.1 was used to align the clonotypes against IMGT TRBV, TRBD and TRBJ reference segments. Only V-J combinations with frequency above 0.0001, covering about 99% of repertoires, were analysed. The TCS score was defined as F50 (clonal expansion) divided by E x V (chaos), with BLOSUM62-based TCRdist calculated between CDR3 peptides within each V-J. Welch's t-statistics and random forest reduced roughly 540 V-J features to about 12, which were used in a naive Bayes classifier (R e1071). No statistical method was used to fix the sample size in advance, and group allocation was not hidden from the investigators. According to the paper, TCR Vbeta CDR3 sequencing was carried out on about 140 peripheral blood samples, which came from about 45 ophthalmopathy, around 75 hyperthyroidism and some 17 progressor patients.

The source of this sequence is a man aged 35 to 55 with Graves disease. Donor details come from another sample of the same person, matched by shared clones. Sequences were derived from peripheral blood mononuclear cells (PBMCs), sampled at new diagnosis, from a patient treated with antithyroid drugs.

The bases are TGTGCCACCAGTGACCCCACGACAGGTTACAATCAGCCCCAGCATTTT. The encoded protein is CATSDPTTGYNQPQHF. The rearranged segments are TRBV24-1 and TRBJ1-5; the D segment could be TRBD1, given 6 matching bases. The germline V gene specifies KGHDR as CDR1 and SFDVKD as CDR2. V was cut back by 4 bases and J by 3 bases, leaving a gap of 15 bases between them. Including cysteine and phenylalanine, the CDR3 has 16 amino acids. Only the CDR3 region is kept as DNA, spanning 48 bases read in frame from base 1.